This TCR beta chain was identified in a study of identical twins. This CDR3 is 14 amino acids long. With 3 bases clipped from V and 5 bases from J, the junction kept 2 bases outside the gene matches. The germline V gene encodes CDR1 SNHLY and CDR2 FYNNEI. The cDNA had a unique molecular identifier and a template-switch universal primer site. MiXCR, applied by TCRdb to the 5' RACE reads, yields one record per CDR3 protein. The profile shows just under 650,000 distinct CDR3 sequences, under 8.5% of them singletons. As concerns this clonotype: Its antigen remains unidentified.

Study findings and constraints: Modeled out-of-frame TCR alpha sharing in monozygotic twins fell below observed levels.

Another study also made use of these data, one on yellow fever vaccine responses in identical twins.

This sequence was found in a woman under 30 in good health. The rearrangement links TRBV2 to TRBJ2-1; 9 nucleotides match TRBD2. Sample: PBMCs. Here the CDR3 reads CASSELAGNNEQFF. The CDR3 DNA sequence: TGTGCCAGCAGTGAGCTAGCGGGAAACAATGAGCAGTTCTTC.